The source of this TCR beta chain is a study of CD8 T cells in Susac syndrome. The healthy controls were matched to patients by age and sex. TEMRA cells were FACS-enriched and CD8+ and CD4+ T cells negatively isolated. Reverse transcription of roughly 0.5 to 1 ug RNA was carried out with random hexamers. TCRdb reprocessed the immunoSEQ multiplex PCR reads with MiXCR, giving one entry per CDR3 protein. In the table there are tens of thousands of distinct CDR3 sequences, just under 95% of which are singletons. Germline V lookup: CDR1 SEHNR, CDR2 FQNEAQ (reference sequence). The CDR3 is 13 residues long. Between the trimmed V and J ends, which lost 5 bases and 5 bases, there was a span of 10 bases.

The TCR originated in a human donor in good health. Source material: CD8+ T cells from PBMCs. The rearrangement links TRBV7-9 to TRBJ1-5; no clear D. The CDR3 nucleotides read TGTGCCAGCAGCCTTAATGGACATCAGCCCCAGCATTTT. Translation gives CASSLNGHQPQHF.